This T cell receptor beta chain was recovered during a study of blood T cell repertoires in COVID-19 (dated by TCRdb to 2020 to 2021). About the study as a whole: Samples from collaborators originated in the United States, Italy and Spain and spanned both the acute and convalescent phases of COVID-19. The material from the prospective study consisted of cDNA or gDNA derived from T cells, B-cell-depleted T cells, or PBMCs. The repertoires were released in a freely available public database meant as a resource for research on the immune response to SARS-CoV-2. Sample metadata almost always included a de-identified subject ID, COVID-19 status, age in years and sex. Deeply sampled blood TCRbeta repertoires from subjects exposed to, actively infected with, or recovered from COVID-19 were included in the dataset. The samples were drawn from two sources: the first 160 participants of the ongoing ImmuneRACE study, and fewer than 1,500 subjects contributed by 6 global collaborators. HLA class I and class II types, where available, came from metadata supplied by the sample provider rather than from assay-based typing.

Collaborating institutions collected whole blood in K2EDTA tubes following their own protocols. For TCRbeta analysis, collaborators shipped samples in one of three forms: frozen whole blood, isolated PBMCs, or DNA extracted from either of those sample types. TCRbeta CDR3 regions were amplified from genomic DNA using the immunoSEQ Assay, a bias-controlled multiplex PCR. Per the source publication's procedure: The number of nucleated cells in each sample was estimated from the amplification of reference gene primers within the assay. Sequence reads were collapsed and filtered to measure the absolute abundance of every unique TCRbeta CDR3 rearrangement. For each sample, productive Simpson clonality was calculated by taking the square root of Simpson's diversity index across productive rearrangements. Not all clones reach the TCRdb copy of this immuneACCESS table, which keeps in-frame sequences only. Checked studies attribute under half of the gap to unresolved V genes and leave the rest unexplained. For V, J and clone size, that table is used; D and trimming come from the DNA. This sample is represented by 150,000 to 200,000 clones; around 85% of them were singletons. Roughly 3% of the sample is taken by the ten largest.

Results the study describes overall, beyond this receptor: How much clinical and demographic metadata was included differed by source and by participant, and the metadata was provided uncurated.

This clone was seen many times. What antigen it recognizes has not been identified. Within one base of it there is no much larger clone, and no base qualities were kept. The sequenced sample was peripheral blood. This TCR was sampled from a man in his sixties with acute or convalescent COVID-19.

The sequence in DNA is TGTGCCAGCAGCCCCCTGCGACAGGTCAAGCATGGCTACACCTTC. Its translation is CASSPLRQVKHGYTF. The V and J genes are TRBV28 and TRBJ1-2; the D gene is perhaps TRBD1, from 6 matching bases. CDR1 and CDR2 were assigned from the germline V gene as MDHEN and SYDVKM. The CDR3 runs 15 amino acids, cysteine and phenylalanine included. Of all the DNA, just the CDR3 is kept, 45 bases in frame from base 1. The germline ends are 20 bases apart after V is trimmed by 6 bases and J by 6 bases.